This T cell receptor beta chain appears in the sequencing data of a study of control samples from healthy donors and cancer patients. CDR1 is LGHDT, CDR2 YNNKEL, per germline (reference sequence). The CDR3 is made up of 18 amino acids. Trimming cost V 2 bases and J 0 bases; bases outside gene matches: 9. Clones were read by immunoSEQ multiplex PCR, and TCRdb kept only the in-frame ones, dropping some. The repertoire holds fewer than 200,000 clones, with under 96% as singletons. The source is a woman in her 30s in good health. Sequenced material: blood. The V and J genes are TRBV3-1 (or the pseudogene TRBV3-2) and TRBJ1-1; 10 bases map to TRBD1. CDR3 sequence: CASSQNVRTGGMNTEAFF. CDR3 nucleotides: TGTGCCAGCAGCCAAAACGTCCGGACAGGGGGAATGAACACTGAAGCTTTCTTT.